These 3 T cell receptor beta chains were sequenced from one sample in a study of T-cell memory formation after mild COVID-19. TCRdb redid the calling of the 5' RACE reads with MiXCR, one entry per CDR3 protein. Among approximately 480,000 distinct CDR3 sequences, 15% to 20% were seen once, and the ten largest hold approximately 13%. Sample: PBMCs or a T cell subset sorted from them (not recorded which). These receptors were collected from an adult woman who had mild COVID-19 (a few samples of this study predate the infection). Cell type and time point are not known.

The CDR3 sequence is CASRNRGINTEAFF. In DNA, the CDR3 is TGTGCCAGCAGGAACAGGGGAATCAACACTGAAGCTTTCTTT. The V and J genes are TRBV6-5 and TRBJ1-1; TRBD1 matches at 7 bases. Trimming at V came to 6 bases and at J to 2 bases, leaving 6 bases not matched to a gene. The CDR3 sequence is 14 residues long. From germline, CDR1 is MNHEY and CDR2 SVGAGI.

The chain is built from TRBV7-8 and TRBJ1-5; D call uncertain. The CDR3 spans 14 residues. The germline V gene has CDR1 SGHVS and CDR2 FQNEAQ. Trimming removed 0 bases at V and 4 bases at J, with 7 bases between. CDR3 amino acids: CASSLAAANQPQHF. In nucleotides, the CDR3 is TGTGCCAGCAGCTTAGCGGCAGCGAATCAGCCCCAGCATTTT.

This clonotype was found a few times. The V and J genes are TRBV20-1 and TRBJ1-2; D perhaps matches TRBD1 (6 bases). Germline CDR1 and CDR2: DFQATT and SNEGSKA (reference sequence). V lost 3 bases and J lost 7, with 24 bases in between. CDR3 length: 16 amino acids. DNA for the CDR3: TGCAGTGCTAGTGATGCGGGTCCCACAGGGACCGCTGGCTACACCTTC. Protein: CSASDAGPTGTAGYTF.